This T cell receptor (beta chain) was found in a study of T cell responses to AZD1222 COVID-19 vaccine. Using immunoSEQ multiplex PCR, the repertoire was profiled, and TCRdb retains in-frame clones only, with some absent. The profile covers 250,000 to 300,000 clones, with approximately 94% appearing a single time and roughly 0.6% taken by the ten largest. In the case of this clone: What it binds is not known.

Broader study findings: Reports indicate that nearly half of spike-specific TCRs are directed at unmutated variant regions. Donors in the cohort were predominantly white British and more often female, and clonal diversity was possibly underestimated.

Trimming pared 2 bases from V and 5 bases from J, leaving 7 bases between. The CDR3 loop spans 12 amino acids. Germline CDR1 SGHAT, CDR2 FQNNGV. The specimen comprised peripheral blood, sampled 28 days after the second AZD1222 dose. This TCR was recovered from an adult who received the AZD1222 COVID-19 vaccine. V usage is TRBV11-2 and J usage is TRBJ2-7; D may be TRBD2 (5 bases). The CDR3 DNA sequence: TGTGCCAGCAGCTTAAGAGGGAACGAGCAGTACTTC. Its protein is CASSLRGNEQYF. Variable domain in full (rest from reference TRBV11-2 and TRBJ2-7): EAGVAQSPRYKIIEKRQSVAFWCNPISGHATLYWYQQILGQGPKLLIQFQNNGVVDDSQLPKDRFSAERLKGVDSTLKIQPAKLEDSAVYLCASSLRGNEQYFGPGTRLTVT.